Following are 14 T cell receptor beta chains from one sample sequenced in a study of T cells expressing NK-cell markers. TCRdb reprocessed the 5' RACE reads; each CDR3 protein has one entry and no DNA is given. The sample data list hundreds of thousands of distinct CDR3 sequences. Sequencing was done on a sample of blood T cells: a sorted CD56 or NKG2C T cell subset, CD4+ or CD8+ T cells, or bulk PBMC T cells (not recorded which). These receptor sequences come from a woman aged 18 to 75 in good health.

V and J are TRBV9 and TRBJ1-2; no DNA is available, so the TRBD1 call from TCRdb remains unchecked. The CDR3 consists of 13 residues. The germline V gene has CDR1 SGDLS and CDR2 YYNGEE. The CDR3 here is CASSALQGGGYTF.

J is TRBJ1-1 and V is TRBV6-1. The CDR3 has 14 residues. Germline V gives CDR1 MNHNS, CDR2 SASEGT. The CDR3 is CASRKTSPNTEAFF.

The chain couples TRBV12-3 or TRBV12-4 to TRBJ1-4; TCRdb returns TRBD1, unconfirmable since there is no DNA. This CDR3 has 16 residues. CDR3 region: CASSLALGQINEKLFF.

This sequence joins TRBV27 and TRBJ1-2; checking the TCRdb D call of TRBD1 is not possible without DNA. This CDR3 region has 16 residues. Germline V CDR1 and CDR2: MNHEY, SMNVEV (reference sequence). The CDR3 loop is CASSPRDRGPFYGYTF.

The chain couples TRBV20-1 to TRBJ2-7; checking the TCRdb D call of TRBD2 is not possible without DNA. This CDR3 has 15 residues. Germline-derived CDR1 and CDR2 are DFQATT and SNEGSKA (reference sequence). The CDR3 is CSARQTSGSGYEQYF.

This chain joins TRBV28 and TRBJ1-1; TCRdb designates TRBD1, a call that cannot be tested without DNA. The germline gives CDR1 MDHEN, CDR2 SYDVKM. This CDR3 comprises 14 residues. CDR3 in amino acids: CASSFDREATEAFF.

This rearrangement joins TRBV12-3 or TRBV12-4 to TRBJ2-1; checking the TCRdb D call of TRBD2 is not possible without DNA. The CDR3 has 14 amino acids. CDR3 residues: CASRAGGTIDEQFF.

The chain uses TRBV7-3 and TRBJ2-7. Germline V gives CDR1 SGHTA, CDR2 FQGTGA. The CDR3 is 15 residues long. Here the CDR3 reads CASSLNAGTYYEQYF.

This chain links TRBV7-6 with TRBJ2-5; the D call of TRBD1 rests on TCRdb alone, since no DNA is present to check it. From germline, CDR1 is SGHVS and CDR2 FNYEAQ. The CDR3 is 16 amino acids. The CDR3 region is CASSLALTATQETQYF.

The rearrangement joins TRBV14 to TRBJ1-2; without DNA, the TCRdb call of TRBD1 cannot be checked. Germline CDR1 is SGHDN and CDR2 is FVKESK. The CDR3 is made up of 15 amino acids. The CDR3 region is CASSQAGTGAYGYTF.

The chain recombines TRBV9 with TRBJ2-1; TCRdb's D gene call, TRBD2, goes unchecked for lack of DNA. The V gene's germline CDR1 is SGDLS and CDR2 YYNGEE. This CDR3 contains 14 residues. The CDR3 sequence: CASSAGLAYNEQFF.

This CDR3 is CATSASTDTQYF. The V gene is TRBV24-1, the J gene TRBJ2-3. CDR3 size: 12 residues. Germline assignment: CDR1 KGHDR and CDR2 SFDVKD.

The rearrangement uses TRBV9 and TRBJ2-2; as DNA is missing, the TRBD2 call by TCRdb cannot be tested. The CDR3 is 16 residues long. Germline CDR1 and CDR2: SGDLS and YYNGEE. The CDR3 is CASSPLTSGRTGELFF.

CDR3 loop: CASVLAGSKPYNEQFF. The V and J genes are TRBV7-9 and TRBJ2-1; the TRBD2 assignment by TCRdb is unverifiable without DNA. This CDR3 is built from 16 residues. Germline CDR1 reads SEHNR; CDR2 reads FQNEAQ (reference sequence). The whole variable domain, remainder taken from reference TRBV7-9 and TRBJ2-1, is DTGVSQNPRHKITKRGQNVTFRCDPISEHNRLYWYRQTLGQGPEFLTYFQNEAQLEKSRLLSDRFSAERPKGSFSTLEIQRTEQGDSAMYLCASVLAGSKPYNEQFFGPGTRLTVL.